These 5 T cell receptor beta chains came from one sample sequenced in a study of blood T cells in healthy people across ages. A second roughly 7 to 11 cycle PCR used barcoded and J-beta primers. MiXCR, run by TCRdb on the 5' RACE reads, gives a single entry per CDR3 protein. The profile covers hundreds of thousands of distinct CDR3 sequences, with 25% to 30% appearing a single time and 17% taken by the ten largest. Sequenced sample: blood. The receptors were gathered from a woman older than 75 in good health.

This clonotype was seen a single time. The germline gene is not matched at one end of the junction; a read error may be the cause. CDR3 bases: TGTGTCAGCAGCTCGAGTGGTAGAGAACGTCAGCCCCAGCATTTT. Amino acid sequence: CVSSSSGRERQPQHF. V is TRBV7-2 and J is TRBJ1-5; no clear D. Per germline, CDR1 SGHTA and CDR2 FQGNSA. This CDR3 comprises 15 residues.

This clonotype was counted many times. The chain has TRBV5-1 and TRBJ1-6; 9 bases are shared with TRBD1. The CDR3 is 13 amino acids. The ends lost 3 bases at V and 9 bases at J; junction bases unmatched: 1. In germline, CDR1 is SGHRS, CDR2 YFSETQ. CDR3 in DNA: TGCGCCAGCAGCTCGGGACAGGGTTCACCCCTCCACTTT. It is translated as CASSSGQGSPLHF.

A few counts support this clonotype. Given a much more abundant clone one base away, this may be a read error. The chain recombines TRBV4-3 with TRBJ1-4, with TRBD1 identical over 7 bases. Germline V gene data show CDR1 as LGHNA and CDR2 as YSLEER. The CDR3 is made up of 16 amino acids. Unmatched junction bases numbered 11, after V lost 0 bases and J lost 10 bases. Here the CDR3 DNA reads TGCGCCAGCAGCCAAGATCGGCAGGGGGGGCGCGGAAAACTGTTTTTT. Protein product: CASSQDRQGGRGKLFF.

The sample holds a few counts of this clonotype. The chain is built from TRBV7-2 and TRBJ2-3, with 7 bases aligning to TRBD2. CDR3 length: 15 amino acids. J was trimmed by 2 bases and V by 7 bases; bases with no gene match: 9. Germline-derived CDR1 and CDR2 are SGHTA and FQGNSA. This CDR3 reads CASTPSGAFTDTQYF. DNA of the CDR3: TGTGCCAGCACCCCCAGCGGGGCGTTCACAGATACGCAGTATTTT.

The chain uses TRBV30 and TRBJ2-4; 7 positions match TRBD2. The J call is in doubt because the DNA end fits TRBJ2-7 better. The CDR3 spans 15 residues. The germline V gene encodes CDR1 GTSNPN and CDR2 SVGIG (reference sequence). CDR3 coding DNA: TGTGCCTGGAGTCCCGTAGCGGGTGCGCCTGGCGAGCAGTACTTC. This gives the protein CAWSPVAGAPGEQYF.